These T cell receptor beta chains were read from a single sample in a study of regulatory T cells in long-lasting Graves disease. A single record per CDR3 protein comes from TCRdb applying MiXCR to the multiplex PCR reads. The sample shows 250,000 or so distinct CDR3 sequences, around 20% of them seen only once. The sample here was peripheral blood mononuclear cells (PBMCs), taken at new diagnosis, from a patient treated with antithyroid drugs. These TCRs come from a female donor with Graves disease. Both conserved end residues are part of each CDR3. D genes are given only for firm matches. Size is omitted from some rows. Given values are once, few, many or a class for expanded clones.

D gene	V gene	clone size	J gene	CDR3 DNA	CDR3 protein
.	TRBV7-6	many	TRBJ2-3	TGTGCCAGCAGCTTAGACGCGCTCACAGATACGCAGTATTTT	CASSLDALTDTQYF
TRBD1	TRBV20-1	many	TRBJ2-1	TGCAGTGCCCGACAGGGGGGGAGGCAGTCCAATGAGCAGTTCTTC	CSARQGGRQSNEQFF
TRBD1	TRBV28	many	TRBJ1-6	TGTGCCAGCAGTTTAAGGGGACAGGGAATATGGGGATATAATTCACCCCTCCACTTT	CASSLRGQGIWGYNSPLHF
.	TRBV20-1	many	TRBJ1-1	TGCAGTGCTAGCGGGGGCTTGAACACTGAAGCTTTCTTT	CSASGGLNTEAFF
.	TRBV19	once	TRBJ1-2	TGTGCCAGTAAACAGGAGGGTTATGGCTACACCTTC	CASKQEGYGYTF
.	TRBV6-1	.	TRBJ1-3	TGTGCCAGCAGCCAAGGGGGAGCCTCTGGAAACACCATATATTTT	CASSQGGASGNTIYF
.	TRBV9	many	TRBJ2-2	TGTGCCAGCAGCGCTACAGGGTGGAACACCGGGGAGCTGTTTTTT	CASSATGWNTGELFF
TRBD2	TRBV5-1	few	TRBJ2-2	TGCGCCAGCAGCTTCGGGACTAGCGACACCGGGGAGCTGTTTTTT	CASSFGTSDTGELFF
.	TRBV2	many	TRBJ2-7	TGTGCCAGCAGTGAAGTCAGGTACGAGCAGTACTTC	CASSEVRYEQYF
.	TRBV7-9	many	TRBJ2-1	TGTGCCAGCAGCCTTACCGGTGGGACTGACAATGAGCAGTTCTTC	CASSLTGGTDNEQFF
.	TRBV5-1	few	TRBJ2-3	TGCGCCAGCAGCTTGGCCGAGTCCACAGATACGCAGTATTTT	CASSLAESTDTQYF
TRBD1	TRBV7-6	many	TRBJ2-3	TGTGCCAGCAGCCCGGACAGGGGGGTAGATACGCAGTATTTT	CASSPDRGVDTQYF
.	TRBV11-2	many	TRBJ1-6	TGTGCCAGCAGCTTAGGCAGGGTGAGGTATAATTCACCCCTCCACTTT	CASSLGRVRYNSPLHF
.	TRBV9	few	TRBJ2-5	TGTGCCAGCAGCGTAGCAGGGGCGGAGGGGACCCAGTACTTC	CASSVAGAEGTQYF
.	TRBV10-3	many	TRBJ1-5	TGTGCCATCAGTGAGTCGAAGGGAGGAGGCAATCAGCCCCAGCATTTT	CAISESKGGGNQPQHF
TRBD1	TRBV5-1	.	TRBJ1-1	TGCGCCAGCAGCCAAGAACAGGGGGCGGTAACTGAAGCTTTCTTT	CASSQEQGAVTEAFF
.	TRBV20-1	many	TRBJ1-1	TGCAGTGCTAGAGGAATCGGACCTAACACTGAAGCTTTCTTT	CSARGIGPNTEAFF
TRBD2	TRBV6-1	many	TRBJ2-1	TGTGCCAGCAAATCCGGGACTAGTTCTGAGCAGTTCTTC	CASKSGTSSEQFF
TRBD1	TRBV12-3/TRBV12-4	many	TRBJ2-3	TGTGCCAGCAGTCCGACAGGGATGGGTGCAGATACGCAGTATTTT	CASSPTGMGADTQYF
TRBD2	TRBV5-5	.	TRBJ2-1	TGTGCCAGCAGCGTACCGGGACTAGCGGGAGCCAATGAGCAGTTCTTC	CASSVPGLAGANEQFF
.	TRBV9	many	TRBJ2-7	TGTGCCAGCAGCTGGGTAGTGCTCCATTCCTACGAGCAGTACTTC	CASSWVVLHSYEQYF
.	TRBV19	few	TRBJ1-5	TGTGCCAGTAGTATATCGACCCAGCCCCAGCATTTT	CASSISTQPQHF
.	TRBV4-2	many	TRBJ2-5	TGTGCCAGCAGCCAAGATTCCCCCAGGGGCCAAGAGACCCAGTACTTC	CASSQDSPRGQETQYF
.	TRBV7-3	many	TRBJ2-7	TGTGCCAGCAGCTTAACGTCCCGGGGGGCCTCCTACGAGCAGTACTTC	CASSLTSRGASYEQYF
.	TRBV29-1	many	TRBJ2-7	TGCAGCGTTCGCGGACCGGGCTACGAGCAGTACTTC	CSVRGPGYEQYF
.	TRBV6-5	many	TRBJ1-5	TGTGCCAGCAGTTACTCTCAGTTCTCCAATCAGCCCCAGCATTTT	CASSYSQFSNQPQHF
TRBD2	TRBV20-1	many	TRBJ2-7	TGCAGTGCTATTGTGGGACTAGCGGGGGGCTACGAGCAGTACTTC	CSAIVGLAGGYEQYF
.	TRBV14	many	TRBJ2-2	TGTGCCAGCAGCCAGGACTACTACACCGGGGAGCTGTTTTTT	CASSQDYYTGELFF
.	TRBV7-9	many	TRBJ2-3	TGTGCCAGCAGCTTTGGACGGACCGGCACAGATACGCAGTATTTT	CASSFGRTGTDTQYF
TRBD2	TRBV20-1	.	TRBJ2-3	TGCAGTGCACTATTAGCGGGGGGATACACAGATACGCAGTATTTT	CSALLAGGYTDTQYF
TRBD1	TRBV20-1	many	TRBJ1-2	TGCAGTGCTAAAAAAGGGACAGCCACTTATGGCTACACCTTC	CSAKKGTATYGYTF
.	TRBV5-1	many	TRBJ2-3	TGCGCCAGCAGCAACCAGGGACAACGAACAGATACGCAGTATTTT	CASSNQGQRTDTQYF
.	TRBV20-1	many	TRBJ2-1	TGCAGTGCTAGATTCCGACGGGCTGAGCAGTTCTTC	CSARFRRAEQFF
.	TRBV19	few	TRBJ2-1	TGTGCCAGTAGTATAGTTGATTCGGGGTCGGATGAGCAGTTCTTC	CASSIVDSGSDEQFF
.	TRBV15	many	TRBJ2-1	TGTGCCACCAGCAGAGATTGGGGACCGCGATTTGAGCAGTTCTTC	CATSRDWGPRFEQFF
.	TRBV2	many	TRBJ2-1	TGTGCCAGCGCACTAGTCTACAATGAGCAGTTCTTC	CASALVYNEQFF
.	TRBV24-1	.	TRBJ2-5	TGTGCCACCAGTGCCCCGGGGAAGGCAGAGACCCAGTACTTC	CATSAPGKAETQYF
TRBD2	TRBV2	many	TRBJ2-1	TGTGCCAGCAGTTTAAGCGGGGGTTACAATGAGCAGTTCTTC	CASSLSGGYNEQFF
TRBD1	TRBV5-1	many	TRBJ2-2	TGTGCCAGCAGCTCCGGACAGGGGGCGAACACCGGGGAGCTGTTTTTT	CASSSGQGANTGELFF
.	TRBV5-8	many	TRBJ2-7	TGTGCCAGCAGCTTCGGGAAGGGAAGCGAGCAGTACTTC	CASSFGKGSEQYF
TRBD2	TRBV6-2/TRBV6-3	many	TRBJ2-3	TGTGCCAGCAGTTATTCTAGCGGGGGGGTGCAAGATACGCAGTATTTT	CASSYSSGGVQDTQYF
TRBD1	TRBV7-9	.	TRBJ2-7	TGTGCCAGCAGCCAAGACTCGGGACAGGACCGGGTGGACGAGCAGTACTTC	CASSQDSGQDRVDEQYF
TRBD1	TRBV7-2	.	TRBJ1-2	TGTGCCAGCAGCTTATCAGGGGGCGGCTATGGCTACACCTTC	CASSLSGGGYGYTF
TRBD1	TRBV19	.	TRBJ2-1	TGTACCAGTACCACACAACAGGGGCAGGTGCAGTTCTTC	CTSTTQQGQVQFF
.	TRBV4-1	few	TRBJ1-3	TGCGCCAGCAGCCAAGGGTCTGGTGGAAACACCATATATTTT	CASSQGSGGNTIYF
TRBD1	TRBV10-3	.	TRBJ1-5	TGTGCCAGCAGGCTGGGACAGTCTTTTCGGCCCCAGCATTTT	CASRLGQSFRPQHF
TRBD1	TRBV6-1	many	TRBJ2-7	TGTGCCAGCAGTCAACGACAGGGTAAGGACGAGCAGTACTTC	CASSQRQGKDEQYF
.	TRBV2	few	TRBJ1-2	TGTGCCAGCAGGATGGGGTTGGATGGCTACACCTTC	CASRMGLDGYTF
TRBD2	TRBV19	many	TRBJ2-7	TGTGCCAGTAGTCCCCGGGAGGGCCGTCGGTTACCCTACGAGCAGTACTTC	CASSPREGRRLPYEQYF
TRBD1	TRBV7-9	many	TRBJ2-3	TGTGCCAGCAGCGCCGACAGGGGGCGCACAGATACGCAGTATTTT	CASSADRGRTDTQYF
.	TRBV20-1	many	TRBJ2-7	TGCAGTGCTCCAAACAGGGCGGGGAGCTCCTACGAGCAGTACTTC	CSAPNRAGSSYEQYF
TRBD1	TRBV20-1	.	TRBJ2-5	TGCAGTGTCTCAGGGGGCGGGGAGACCCAGTACTTC	CSVSGGGETQYF
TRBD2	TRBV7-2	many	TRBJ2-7	TGTGCCAGCAGCCTTAGCGGGACACTCTACGAGCAGTACTTC	CASSLSGTLYEQYF
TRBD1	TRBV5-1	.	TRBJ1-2	TGCGCCAGCAGCATGCTGACAGGGAATGATGGCTACACCTTC	CASSMLTGNDGYTF
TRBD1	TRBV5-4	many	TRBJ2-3	TGTGCCAGCAGCTTGGCTACAGGGGCGGACACAGATACGCAGTATTTT	CASSLATGADTDTQYF
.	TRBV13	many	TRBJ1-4	TGTGCCAGCAGCTTTCGGGAAAAGCAGGAAAAACTGTTTTTT	CASSFREKQEKLFF